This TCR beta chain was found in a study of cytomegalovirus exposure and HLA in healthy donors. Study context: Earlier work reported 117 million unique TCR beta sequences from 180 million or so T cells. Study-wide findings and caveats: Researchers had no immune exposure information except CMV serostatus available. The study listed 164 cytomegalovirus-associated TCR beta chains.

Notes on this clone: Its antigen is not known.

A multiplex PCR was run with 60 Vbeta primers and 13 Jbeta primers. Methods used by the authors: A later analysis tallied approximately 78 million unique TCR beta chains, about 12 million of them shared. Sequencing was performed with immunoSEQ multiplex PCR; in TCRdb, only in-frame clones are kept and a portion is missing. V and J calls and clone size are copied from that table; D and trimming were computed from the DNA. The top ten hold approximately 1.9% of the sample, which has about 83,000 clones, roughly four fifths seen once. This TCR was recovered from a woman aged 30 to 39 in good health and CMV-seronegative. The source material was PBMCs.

CDR3 sequence: CATSRAGGGAGNQPQHF. DNA for the CDR3: TGTGCCACCAGCAGGGCGGGTGGGGGCGCGGGCAATCAGCCCCAGCATTTT. V gene TRBV15 combines with J gene TRBJ1-5; D may be TRBD1 (6 bases). In germline, CDR1 is LNHNV, CDR2 YYDKDF (reference sequence). The ends were cut back, 3 bases at V and 2 bases at J, with 17 bases in the middle. The CDR3 is 17 residues long. Looking up the rest from reference TRBV15 and TRBJ1-5 gives the full variable domain: DAMVIQNPRYQVTQFGKPVTLSCSQTLNHNVMYWYQQKSSQAPKLLFHYYDKDFNNEADTPDNFQSRRPNTSFCFLDIRSPGLGDTAMYLCATSRAGGGAGNQPQHFGDGTRLSIL.